The sequence of this T cell receptor (beta chain) was determined in a study of CD8+CD57+ T cells in acquired aplastic anemia. Study results and caveats: Sharing between patients and controls was observed for over 25 CD8+ CDR3 sequences.

The template for TCR beta VDJ and CDR3 sequence profiling was genomic DNA. MiXCR, run by TCRdb on the reads, gives a single entry per CDR3 protein. Of around 200,000 distinct CDR3 sequences listed, almost 50% are singletons. This CDR3 has 18 amino acids. Trimming cost V 5 bases and J 7 bases; bases outside gene matches: 26. Germline V lookup: CDR1 DFQATT, CDR2 SNEGSKA (reference sequence). Sequencing involved patients with CD8+CD57+ cell expansion previously shown by flow cytometry. Note on this clonotype: The antigen remains undetermined.

The chain joins TRBV20-1 to TRBJ2-7; 7 bases agree with TRBD1. This TCR was recovered from a human donor with aplastic anemia. Sequencing was carried out using sorted CD4+, CD8+, or CD8+CD57+ T cells (not recorded which) from PBMCs. CDR3 sequence: CSAPLTNLDPGQLWEQYF. Here the CDR3 DNA reads TGCAGTGCTCCACTTACAAACCTCGACCCGGGACAGTTGTGGGAGCAGTACTTC.